Below, 31 T cell receptor beta chains from the same sample are listed, as sequenced in a study of cytomegalovirus exposure and HLA in healthy donors. PCR employed 60 Vbeta and 13 Jbeta primers. Here immunoSEQ multiplex PCR was the method, and the copy in TCRdb shows in-frame clones only, minus some. The table has about 140,000 clones, about 70% seen once; the top ten hold approximately 2%. Sequenced material: PBMCs. The source of these receptors is a woman aged 35 to 49 in good health and CMV-seronegative.

CDR3 nucleotides: TGTGCCAGCAGTGGAACAGGGGTGGGGTACGAGCAGTACTTC. Translation: CASSGTGVGYEQYF. The chain is built from TRBV6-1 and TRBJ2-7, with 7 bases fitting TRBD1. The germline V gene has CDR1 MNHNS and CDR2 SASEGT. This CDR3 spans 14 amino acids. The V segment lost 4 bases and the J segment 4 bases; nucleotides outside the gene matches: 7.

The CDR3 DNA reads as TGTGCCAGCAGCTTAGGCGGGACAGGGACCTACAATGAGCAGTTCTTC. Protein: CASSLGGTGTYNEQFF. The chain is built from TRBV11-3 and TRBJ2-1; 9 nucleotides match TRBD1. The trim removed 1 base at V and 2 bases at J, leaving 3 bases unmatched. Germline V gives CDR1 SGHNT, CDR2 YENEEA. This CDR3 comprises 16 residues.

This chain uses TRBV18 with TRBJ2-7; 7 nucleotides line up with TRBD2. Unmatched junction bases numbered 2, after V lost 2 bases and J lost 1 base. Germline V gene data show CDR1 as KGHSH and CDR2 as LQKENI. CDR3 length equals 14 residues. The CDR3 is CASSPGTTSYEQYF. The CDR3, as DNA: TGTGCCAGCTCACCAGGGACTACATCCTACGAGCAGTACTTC.

The rearrangement uses TRBV27 and TRBJ2-3; no firm D call. The CDR3 has 15 amino acids. Germline V gives CDR1 MNHEY, CDR2 SMNVEV (reference sequence). The V and J ends lost 2 bases and 0 bases respectively, with 9 bases between them. The CDR3 loop reads CASSLARFSTDTQYF. In nucleotides, the CDR3 is TGTGCCAGCAGTTTAGCGAGGTTTAGCACAGATACGCAGTATTTT.

The J gene is TRBJ2-7, the V gene TRBV5-6, with 7 bases identical to TRBD1. The CDR3 sequence is 14 residues long. The germline CDR1 and CDR2 sequences are SGHDT and YYEEEE. The trim removed 2 bases at V and 4 bases at J, leaving 6 bases unmatched. The CDR3 nucleotides read TGTGCCAGCAGCTTCTATGACAGGGCTTACGAGCAGTACTTC. It codes for CASSFYDRAYEQYF.

The chain joins TRBV9 to TRBJ1-2; TRBD1 is a possible D gene (5 bases). The V end was cut by 6 bases, the J end by 8 bases, with 20 bases between. This CDR3 spans 14 amino acids. Per the germline V gene, CDR1 is SGDLS and CDR2 is YYNGEE. The CDR3 region is CASKGSERTGGYTF. The CDR3 DNA is TGTGCCAGCAAAGGGTCGGAGAGAACAGGAGGCTACACCTTC.

The chain recombines TRBV6-6 with TRBJ1-5; maybe TRBD1 (5 bases). The length of the CDR3 is 14 residues. V shed 6 bases and J shed 2 bases, with 11 bases lying between them. Germline assignment: CDR1 MNHNY and CDR2 SVGAGI (reference sequence). As DNA, the CDR3 is TGTGCCAGCAGGCGGGGGAGGGGCAATCAGCCCCAGCATTTT. Amino acid sequence: CASRRGRGNQPQHF.

This sequence joins TRBV2 and TRBJ1-3, with a possible D match to TRBD1 (5 bases). The CDR3 totals 14 residues. With 7 bases removed from V and 2 bases from J, the gap between germline ends came to 12 bases. The germline V gene encodes CDR1 SNHLY and CDR2 FYNNEI. The CDR3 loop reads CASTRDLAGNTIYF. In DNA, the CDR3 is TGTGCCAGCACCAGGGACTTGGCTGGAAACACCATATATTTT.

The chain recombines TRBV15 with TRBJ1-1; D not certain. The V end lost 0 bases, the J end lost 0 bases, and 8 bases lay between the germline ends. This CDR3 has 15 amino acids. CDR1 LNHNV and CDR2 YYDKDF come from the germline V gene (reference sequence). CDR3 in DNA: TGTGCCACCAGCAGAGATAACACCCTGAACACTGAAGCTTTCTTT. Translating it yields CATSRDNTLNTEAFF.

The chain joins TRBV19 to TRBJ2-1; tentatively, D is TRBD1 (5 bases). The CDR3 length is 15 residues. Germline V gene lookup returns CDR1 LNHDA and CDR2 SQIVND (reference sequence). Trimming removed 1 base at V and 7 bases at J, with 14 bases between. CDR3 in amino acids: CASSIAKGRRNEQFF. The CDR3 nucleotides read TGTGCCAGTAGTATAGCGAAGGGGCGACGGAATGAGCAGTTCTTC. The whole variable domain, filled in from reference TRBV19 and TRBJ2-1, reads DGGITQSPKYLFRKEGQNVTLSCEQNLNHDAMYWYRQDPGQGLRLIYYSQIVNDFQKGDIAEGYSVSREKKESFPLTVTSAQKNPTAFYLCASSIAKGRRNEQFFGPGTRLTVL.

This sequence joins TRBV27 and TRBJ2-7, with 7 bases matching TRBD1. The germline V gene encodes CDR1 MNHEY and CDR2 SMNVEV (reference sequence). The CDR3 is 13 residues long. J was trimmed by 4 bases and V by 8 bases; bases with no gene match: 8. The CDR3 protein is CASGDGQAYEQYF. CDR3 in DNA: TGTGCCAGCGGAGATGGACAGGCGTACGAGCAGTACTTC.

V and J are TRBV28 and TRBJ2-7; D possibly corresponds to TRBD1 (6 bases). V lost 6 bases to trimming and J lost 3 bases, with 15 bases between them. This CDR3 is 14 amino acids long. Germline CDR1 and CDR2: MDHEN and SYDVKM. The chain's CDR3 is CASSTNGRGYEQYF. CDR3 sequence (DNA): TGTGCCAGCAGCACGAACGGCAGGGGCTACGAGCAGTACTTC.

The gene calls are TRBV28 and TRBJ1-3; D ambiguous. This CDR3 is 16 amino acids long. Trimming left V 6 bases short and J 0 bases short, with 15 bases between. Germline V gene lookup returns CDR1 MDHEN and CDR2 SYDVKM. The CDR3 coding sequence is TGTGCCAGCAGCTCTACCCTGGTCCTCTCTGGAAACACCATATATTTT. The encoded protein is CASSSTLVLSGNTIYF.

The chain links TRBV11-2 to TRBJ1-1; D remains ambiguous. The CDR3 contains 13 residues. Germline assignment: CDR1 SGHAT and CDR2 FQNNGV. V lost 5 bases and J 4 bases, leaving 11 bases between the germline ends. CDR3 DNA sequence: TGTGCCAGCAGCCTCGTTATCAGCACTGAAGCTTTCTTT. It yields the protein CASSLVISTEAFF.

The chain couples TRBV19 to TRBJ2-1, with 12 bases matching TRBD2. V dropped 6 bases and J dropped 4; count of bases not matched to a gene: 1. The CDR3 contains 14 residues. Germline V gene data show CDR1 as LNHDA and CDR2 as SQIVND (reference sequence). This CDR3 is CASRTSGSYNEQFF. CDR3 in DNA: TGTGCCAGTAGGACTAGCGGGAGTTACAATGAGCAGTTCTTC.

The V and J genes are TRBV4-1 and TRBJ2-1; perhaps TRBD2 as D (6 bases). The germline CDR1 and CDR2 sequences are MGHRA and YSYEKL. The CDR3 runs to 16 residues. With 3 bases removed from V and 3 bases from J, the gap between germline ends came to 15 bases. The CDR3 reads CASSQMGTSGYNEQFF. The CDR3 nucleotides read TGCGCCAGCAGCCAGATGGGGACTTCTGGCTACAATGAGCAGTTCTTC.

This clone turned up a few times. This sequence joins TRBV10-3 and TRBJ1-1; tentatively, D is TRBD1 (5 bases). This CDR3 contains 14 residues. Germline V gene lookup returns CDR1 ENHRY and CDR2 SYGVKD. The V gene lost 3 bases and the J gene lost 4 bases, with 12 bases spanning the gap. The CDR3 sequence: CAISDYQGGTEAFF. The CDR3 DNA sequence: TGTGCCATCAGTGATTATCAGGGTGGCACTGAAGCTTTCTTT.

The chain is built from TRBV10-1 and TRBJ2-1; 7 nucleotides agree with TRBD2. The CDR3 has 14 residues. The germline CDR1 and CDR2 sequences are WNHNN and SYGVQD (reference sequence). J was trimmed by 7 bases and V by 2 bases; bases with no gene match: 5. In DNA form, the CDR3 reads TGCGCCAGCAGTGAGACTAGCGTAATTAATGAGCAGTTCTTC. This gives the protein CASSETSVINEQFF.

V gene TRBV4-2 combines with J gene TRBJ2-3; TRBD2 matches 9 bases. Losses at the gene ends were 4 bases for V and 2 bases for J; bases not matched to a gene: 10. Germline CDR1 is LGHNA and CDR2 is YNFKEQ. This CDR3 region has 17 residues. The CDR3 loop reads CASSLSGAGGATDTQYF. The CDR3 DNA sequence: TGTGCCAGCAGCCTAAGCGGAGCGGGGGGAGCCACAGATACGCAGTATTTT.

The V and J genes are TRBV5-1 and TRBJ2-7, with D possibly TRBD2 on 6 matching bases. The ends were cut back, 4 bases at V and 6 bases at J, with 17 bases in the middle. Looked up from germline, CDR1 is SGHRS and CDR2 is YFSETQ. The CDR3 length is 14 residues. The CDR3 loop reads CASSGGTSSSEQYF. The CDR3 DNA follows: TGCGCCAGCAGCGGAGGGACTTCCAGCAGCGAGCAGTACTTC.

This chain joins TRBV5-1 and TRBJ2-1; maybe TRBD1 (6 bases). V was trimmed by 0 bases and J by 4 bases, leaving 11 bases between them. Per germline, CDR1 SGHRS and CDR2 YFSETQ. The CDR3 has 15 residues. The CDR3 spells CASSLVTGTYNEQFF. CDR3 nucleotide sequence: TGCGCCAGCAGCTTGGTGACAGGAACATACAATGAGCAGTTCTTC.

In DNA form, the CDR3 reads TGTGCCAGCAGTGAGGCATCCCAGGGTCCCTACGAGCAGTACTTC. Amino acid sequence: CASSEASQGPYEQYF. The chain employs TRBV6-1 and TRBJ2-7, with D tentatively TRBD1 (5 bases). CDR1 MNHNS and CDR2 SASEGT come from the germline V gene. Trimming removed 3 bases at V and 2 bases at J, with 14 bases between. The CDR3 has 15 amino acids.

This chain uses TRBV7-9 with TRBJ2-3; 12 positions match TRBD2. Trimming removed 1 base from V and 3 bases from J; junction bases left unmatched: 11. Germline CDR1 reads SEHNR; CDR2 reads FQNEAQ (reference sequence). This CDR3 is 19 amino acids long. CDR3 coding DNA: TGTGCCAGCAGCTTAGGACTAGCGGGAGACCCAAGGGGAACAGATACGCAGTATTTT. Translation gives CASSLGLAGDPRGTDTQYF.

The chain combines TRBV5-6 with TRBJ2-5; D is ambiguous. CDR3 length equals 13 residues. Trimming cost V 0 bases and J 3 bases, with 6 bases left between them. Germline V gene lookup returns CDR1 SGHDT and CDR2 YYEEEE. CDR3 residues: CASSLVSEETQYF. The CDR3, as DNA: TGTGCCAGCAGCTTGGTGTCAGAAGAGACCCAGTACTTC.

A note on this clone: One end of the junction does not line up with germline, which may come from a read error. The V call is TRBV13, the J call TRBJ2-7; 15 bases are a match to TRBD2. The germline V gene has CDR1 PRHDT and CDR2 FYEKMQ (reference sequence). The CDR3 runs to 17 residues. CDR3 sequence: CASSQRTSGRAFHERYF. The DNA for the CDR3 is TGTGCCAGCAGCCAGAGGACTAGCGGGAGGGCCTTCCACGAGCGGTACTTC.

The sample holds a few counts of this clone. The CDR3 here is CASRAQAGASYGYTF. In DNA, the CDR3 is TGTGCCAGCAGAGCTCAGGCGGGGGCGAGCTATGGCTACACCTTC. The chain couples TRBV27 to TRBJ1-2, with D perhaps TRBD1 (6 bases). The CDR3 loop spans 15 amino acids. V lost 6 bases and J 4 bases, leaving 18 bases between the germline ends. Germline CDR1 is MNHEY and CDR2 is SMNVEV (reference sequence).

This clone was counted a few times. The rearrangement joins TRBV5-4 to TRBJ1-2; no clear D gene. CDR3 length: 15 amino acids. The germline gives CDR1 SGHNT, CDR2 YYREEE (reference sequence). V lost 0 bases and J 5 bases, leaving 14 bases between the germline ends. The chain's CDR3 is CASSLVGGYTYGYTF. For the CDR3, the DNA is TGTGCCAGCAGCTTGGTCGGAGGCTACACTTATGGCTACACCTTC. The full variable domain, rest sourced from reference TRBV5-4 and TRBJ1-2, is ETGVTQSPTHLIKTRGQQVTLRCSSQSGHNTVSWYQQALGQGPQFIFQYYREEENGRGNFPPRFSGLQFPNYSSELNVNALELDDSALYLCASSLVGGYTYGYTFGSGTRLTVV.

The chain combines TRBV6-5 with TRBJ1-2; TRBD1 matches 7 bases. The CDR3 length is 13 residues. Germline trimming cut 5 bases from V and 8 bases from J; bases unmatched to any gene: 8. Germline CDR1 reads MNHEY; CDR2 reads SVGAGI. The CDR3 DNA reads TGTGCCAGCAGTAATCGACAGGGAAGGGGCTACACCTTC. Its translation is CASSNRQGRGYTF.

The chain employs TRBV10-3 and TRBJ2-7; no definite D call. The CDR3 runs to 15 residues. Germline V gene data show CDR1 as ENHRY and CDR2 as SYGVKD. Trimming took off 3 bases at V and 0 bases at J, with 12 bases between the two ends. The CDR3 sequence: CAISESTESSYEQYF. Written as DNA, the CDR3 is TGTGCCATCAGTGAATCCACGGAGAGCTCCTACGAGCAGTACTTC.

The chain links TRBV2 to TRBJ2-4, with D perhaps TRBD1 (6 bases). The CDR3 spans 17 residues. Per germline, CDR1 SNHLY and CDR2 FYNNEI. The V end lost 3 bases, the J end lost 6 bases, and 21 bases lay between the germline ends. The CDR3 loop is CASSEARPGRGGNIQYF. The CDR3 region has the DNA TGTGCCAGCAGTGAGGCGCGCCCCGGCAGGGGTGGAAACATTCAGTACTTC.

The chain recombines TRBV16 with TRBJ1-2; a weak D match, TRBD1 (6 bases). V shed 4 bases and J shed 5 bases, with 14 bases lying between them. Germline V gene sequence: CDR1 KGHSY, CDR2 FQNENV. The CDR3 contains 14 residues. The CDR3 loop is CASSLTRTVYGYTF. CDR3 bases: TGTGCCAGCAGCCTGACCCGGACAGTTTATGGCTACACCTTC.